Below, one T cell receptor (beta chain) is given with its context. It has no known antigen specificity. No much larger clonotype is one base removed from it; base qualities were not supplied. Library generation was performed with the immunoSEQ multiplex PCR assay. Imported from immuneACCESS, the table was reduced by TCRdb to in-frame sequences with V and J called. These copies leave out some clones; in studies compared against another copy, an unresolved V gene accounts for under half, and the cause of the remainder is not known. Within this sample are 400,000 to 500,000 clones, with about 93% of them counted one time only. The ten largest clones take up 5.5% to 8% of the sample. This entry belongs to a study of control samples from healthy donors and cancer patients (dated by TCRdb to between 2020 and 2021). Taken from the germline V gene, the CDR1 and CDR2 loops are SGHRS and YFSETQ. V sheds 4 bases and J sheds 3 bases, leaving 10 bases between their ends. Reading from cysteine to phenylalanine, the CDR3 counts 13 amino acids. The kept DNA is CDR3 alone, 39 bases in frame from the first base.

Sequences were obtained from PBMCs. This receptor was taken from a man aged 40-55 years with head and neck cancer. This chain is built from TRBV5-1 and TRBJ1-1, and possibly TRBD1, on 5 matching bases. The CDR3 protein: CASSPDTHTEAFF. The nucleotide sequence reads as follows: TGCGCCAGCAGCCCGGACACGCACACTGAAGCTTTCTTT.